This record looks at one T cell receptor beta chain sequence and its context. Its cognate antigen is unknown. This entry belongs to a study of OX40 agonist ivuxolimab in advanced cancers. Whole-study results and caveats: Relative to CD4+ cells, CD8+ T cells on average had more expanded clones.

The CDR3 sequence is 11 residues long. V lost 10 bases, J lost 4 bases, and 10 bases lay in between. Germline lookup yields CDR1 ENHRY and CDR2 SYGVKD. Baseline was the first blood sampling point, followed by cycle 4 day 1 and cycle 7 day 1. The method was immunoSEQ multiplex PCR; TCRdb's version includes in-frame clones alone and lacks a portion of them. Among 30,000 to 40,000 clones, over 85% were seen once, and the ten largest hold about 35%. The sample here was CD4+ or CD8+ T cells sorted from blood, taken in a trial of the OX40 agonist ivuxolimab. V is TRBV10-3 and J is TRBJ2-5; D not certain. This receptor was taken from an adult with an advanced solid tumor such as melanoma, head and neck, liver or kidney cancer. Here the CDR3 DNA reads TGTGCCACAGGCGTCGGAGAGACCCAGTACTTC. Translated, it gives CATGVGETQYF.